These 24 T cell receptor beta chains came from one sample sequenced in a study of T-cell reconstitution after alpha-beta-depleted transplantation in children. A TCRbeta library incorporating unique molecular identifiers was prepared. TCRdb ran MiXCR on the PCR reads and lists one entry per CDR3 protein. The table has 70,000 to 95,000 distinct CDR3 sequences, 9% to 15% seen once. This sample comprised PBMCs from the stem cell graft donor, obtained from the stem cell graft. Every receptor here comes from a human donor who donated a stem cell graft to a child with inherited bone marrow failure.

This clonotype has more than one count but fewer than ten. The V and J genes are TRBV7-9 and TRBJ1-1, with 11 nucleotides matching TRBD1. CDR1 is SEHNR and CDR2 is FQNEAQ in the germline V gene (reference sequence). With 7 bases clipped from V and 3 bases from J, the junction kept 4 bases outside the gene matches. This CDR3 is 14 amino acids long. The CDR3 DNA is TGTGCCAGCACCGGACAGGGGGCCCACACTGAAGCTTTCTTT. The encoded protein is CASTGQGAHTEAFF. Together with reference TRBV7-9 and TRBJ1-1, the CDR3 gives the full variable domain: DTGVSQNPRHKITKRGQNVTFRCDPISEHNRLYWYRQTLGQGPEFLTYFQNEAQLEKSRLLSDRFSAERPKGSFSTLEIQRTEQGDSAMYLCASTGQGAHTEAFFGQGTRLTVV.

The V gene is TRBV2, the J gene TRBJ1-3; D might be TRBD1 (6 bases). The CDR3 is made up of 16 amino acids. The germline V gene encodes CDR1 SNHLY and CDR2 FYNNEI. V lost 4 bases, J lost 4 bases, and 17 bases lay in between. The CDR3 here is CASSVTPGAVGNTIYF. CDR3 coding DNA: TGTGCCAGCAGTGTCACTCCAGGGGCAGTCGGAAACACCATATATTTT.

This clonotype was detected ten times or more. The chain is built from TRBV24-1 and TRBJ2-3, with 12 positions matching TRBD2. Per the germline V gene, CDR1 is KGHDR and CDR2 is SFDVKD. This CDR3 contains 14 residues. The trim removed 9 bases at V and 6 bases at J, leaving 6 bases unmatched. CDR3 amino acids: CATGLAGREDTQYF. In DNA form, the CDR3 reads TGTGCCACCGGACTAGCGGGACGAGAGGATACGCAGTATTTT.

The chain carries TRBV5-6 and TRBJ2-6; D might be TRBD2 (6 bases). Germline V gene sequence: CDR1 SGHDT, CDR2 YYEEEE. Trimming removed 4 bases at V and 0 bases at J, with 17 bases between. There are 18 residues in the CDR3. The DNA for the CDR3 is TGTGCCAGCAGCCCCGGGAGCCTATGCTACTCTGGGGCCAACGTCCTGACTTTC. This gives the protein CASSPGSLCYSGANVLTF.

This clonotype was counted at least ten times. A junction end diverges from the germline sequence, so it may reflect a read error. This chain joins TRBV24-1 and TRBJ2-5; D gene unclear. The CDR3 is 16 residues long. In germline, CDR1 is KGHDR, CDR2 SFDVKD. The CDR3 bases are TGTGTCACCAGTGATTCAGCGACGGTCAACCAAGAGACCCAGTACTTC. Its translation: CVTSDSATVNQETQYF.

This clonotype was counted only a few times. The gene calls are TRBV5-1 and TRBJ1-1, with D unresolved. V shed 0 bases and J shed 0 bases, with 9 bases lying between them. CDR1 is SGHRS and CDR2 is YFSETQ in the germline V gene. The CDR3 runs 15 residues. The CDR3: CASSLAWQLNTEAFF. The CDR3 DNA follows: TGCGCCAGCAGCTTGGCATGGCAGCTGAACACTGAAGCTTTCTTT.

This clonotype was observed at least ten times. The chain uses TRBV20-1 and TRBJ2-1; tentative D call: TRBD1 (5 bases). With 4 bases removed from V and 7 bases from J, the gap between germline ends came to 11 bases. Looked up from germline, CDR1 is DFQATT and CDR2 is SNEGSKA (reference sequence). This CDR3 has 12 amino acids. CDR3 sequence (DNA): TGCAGTGCTAACAGGAATAGGAATGAGCAGTTCTTC. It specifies CSANRNRNEQFF.

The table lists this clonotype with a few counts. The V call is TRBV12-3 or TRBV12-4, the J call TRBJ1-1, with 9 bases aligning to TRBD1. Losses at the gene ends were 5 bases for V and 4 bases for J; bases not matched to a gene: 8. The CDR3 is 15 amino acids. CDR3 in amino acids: CASSLQGALVTEAFF. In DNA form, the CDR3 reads TGTGCCAGCAGTCTACAGGGGGCCTTGGTCACTGAAGCTTTCTTT.

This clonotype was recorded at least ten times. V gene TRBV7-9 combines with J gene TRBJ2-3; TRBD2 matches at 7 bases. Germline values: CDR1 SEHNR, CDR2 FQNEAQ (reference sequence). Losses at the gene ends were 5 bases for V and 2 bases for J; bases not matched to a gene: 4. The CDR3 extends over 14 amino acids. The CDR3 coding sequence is TGTGCCAGCAGCCCACGGGGGGACACAGATACGCAGTATTTT. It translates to CASSPRGDTDTQYF.

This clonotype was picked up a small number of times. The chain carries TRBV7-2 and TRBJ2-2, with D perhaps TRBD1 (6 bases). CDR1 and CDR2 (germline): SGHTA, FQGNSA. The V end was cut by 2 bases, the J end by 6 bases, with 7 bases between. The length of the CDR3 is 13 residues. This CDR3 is CASSLRQAGELFF. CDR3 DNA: TGTGCCAGCAGCTTAAGACAGGCCGGGGAGCTGTTTTTT.

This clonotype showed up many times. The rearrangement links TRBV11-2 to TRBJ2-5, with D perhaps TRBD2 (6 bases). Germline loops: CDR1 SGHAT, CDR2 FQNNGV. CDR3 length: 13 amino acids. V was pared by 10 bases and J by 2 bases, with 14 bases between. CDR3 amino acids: CATGSGLQETQYF. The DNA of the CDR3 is TGTGCCACCGGTAGCGGACTTCAAGAGACCCAGTACTTC. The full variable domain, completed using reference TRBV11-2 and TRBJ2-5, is EAGVAQSPRYKIIEKRQSVAFWCNPISGHATLYWYQQILGQGPKLLIQFQNNGVVDDSQLPKDRFSAERLKGVDSTLKIQPAKLEDSAVYLCATGSGLQETQYFGPGTRLLVL.

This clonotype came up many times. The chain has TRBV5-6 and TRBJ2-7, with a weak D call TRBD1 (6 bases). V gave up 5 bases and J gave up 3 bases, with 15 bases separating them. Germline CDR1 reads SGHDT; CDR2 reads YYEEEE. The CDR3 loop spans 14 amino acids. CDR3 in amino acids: CASRIQGILYEQYF. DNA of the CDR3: TGTGCCAGCAGGATCCAGGGGATCCTCTACGAGCAGTACTTC.

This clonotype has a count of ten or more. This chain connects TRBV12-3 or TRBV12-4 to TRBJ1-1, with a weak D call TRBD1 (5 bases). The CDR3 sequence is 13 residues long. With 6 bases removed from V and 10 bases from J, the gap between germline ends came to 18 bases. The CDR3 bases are TGTGCCAGCAGACTACAGCCTACGAGGGGAGCTTTCTTT. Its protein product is CASRLQPTRGAFF.

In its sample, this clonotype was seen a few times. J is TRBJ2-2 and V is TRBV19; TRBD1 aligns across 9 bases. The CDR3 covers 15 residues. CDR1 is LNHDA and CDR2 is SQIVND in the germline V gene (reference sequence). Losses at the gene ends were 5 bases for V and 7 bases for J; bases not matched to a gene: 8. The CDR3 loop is CASSVRDRAFGELFF. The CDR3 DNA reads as TGTGCCAGTAGTGTCCGGGACAGGGCGTTCGGGGAGCTGTTTTTT. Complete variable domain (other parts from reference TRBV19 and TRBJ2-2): DGGITQSPKYLFRKEGQNVTLSCEQNLNHDAMYWYRQDPGQGLRLIYYSQIVNDFQKGDIAEGYSVSREKKESFPLTVTSAQKNPTAFYLCASSVRDRAFGELFFGEGSRLTVL.

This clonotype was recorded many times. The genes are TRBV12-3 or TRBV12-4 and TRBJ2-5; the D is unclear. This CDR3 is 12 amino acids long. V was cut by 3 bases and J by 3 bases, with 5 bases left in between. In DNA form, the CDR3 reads TGTGCCAGCAGTTTGAACAAAGAGACCCAGTACTTC. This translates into CASSLNKETQYF.

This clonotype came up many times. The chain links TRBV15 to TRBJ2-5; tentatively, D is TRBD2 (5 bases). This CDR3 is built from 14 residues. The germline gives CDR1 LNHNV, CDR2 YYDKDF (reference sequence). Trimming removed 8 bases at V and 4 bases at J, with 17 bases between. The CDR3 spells CATALGILGETQYF. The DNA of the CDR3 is TGTGCCACCGCCCTCGGGATATTGGGAGAGACCCAGTACTTC.

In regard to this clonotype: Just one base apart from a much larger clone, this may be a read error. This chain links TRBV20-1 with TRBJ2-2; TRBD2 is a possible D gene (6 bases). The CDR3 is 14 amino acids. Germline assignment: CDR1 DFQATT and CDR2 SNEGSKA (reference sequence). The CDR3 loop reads CSARDMLATGEPFF. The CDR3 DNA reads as TGCAGTGCTAGAGATATGCTAGCGACCGGGGAGCCGTTTTTT.

In DNA form, the CDR3 reads TGTGCCCTAGATGGGGGTCTCAATCAGCCCCAGCATTTT. It specifies CALDGGLNQPQHF. The chain uses TRBV30 and TRBJ1-5; weak D call: TRBD1 (5 bases). Germline V gene sequence: CDR1 GTSNPN, CDR2 SVGIG (reference sequence). This CDR3 comprises 13 residues. Trimming left V 8 bases short and J 3 bases short, with 14 bases between.

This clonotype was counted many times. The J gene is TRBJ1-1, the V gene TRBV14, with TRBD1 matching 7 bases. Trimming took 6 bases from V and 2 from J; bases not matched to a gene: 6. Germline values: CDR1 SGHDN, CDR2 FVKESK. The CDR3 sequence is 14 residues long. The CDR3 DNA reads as TGTGCCAGCAGTCGGGACAGAAGTAACACTGAAGCTTTCTTT. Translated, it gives CASSRDRSNTEAFF.

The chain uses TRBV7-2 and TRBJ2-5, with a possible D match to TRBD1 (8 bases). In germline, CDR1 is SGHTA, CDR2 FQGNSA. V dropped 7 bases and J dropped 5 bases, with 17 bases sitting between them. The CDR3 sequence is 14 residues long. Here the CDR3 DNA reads TGTGCCAGCACCTACAGGGGGGGGCACGAGACCCAGTACTTC. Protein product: CASTYRGGHETQYF.

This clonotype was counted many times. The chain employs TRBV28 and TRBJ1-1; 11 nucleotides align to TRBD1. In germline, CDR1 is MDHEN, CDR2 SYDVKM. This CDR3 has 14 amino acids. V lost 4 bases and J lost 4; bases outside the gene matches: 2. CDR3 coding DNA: TGTGCCAGCAGTTCGGGACAGGGGGGCACTGAAGCTTTCTTT. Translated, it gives CASSSGQGGTEAFF.

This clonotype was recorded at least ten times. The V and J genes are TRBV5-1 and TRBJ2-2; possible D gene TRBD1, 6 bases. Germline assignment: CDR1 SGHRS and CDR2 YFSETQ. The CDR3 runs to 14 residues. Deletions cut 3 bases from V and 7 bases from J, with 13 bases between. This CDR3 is CASSSMDSRGELFF. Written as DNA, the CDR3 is TGCGCCAGCAGCTCCATGGACAGCCGCGGGGAGCTGTTTTTT.

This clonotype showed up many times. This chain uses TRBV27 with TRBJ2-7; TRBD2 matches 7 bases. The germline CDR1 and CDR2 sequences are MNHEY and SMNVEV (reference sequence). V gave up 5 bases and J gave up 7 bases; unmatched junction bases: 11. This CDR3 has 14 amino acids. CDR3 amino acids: CASSTTTPAGEQYF. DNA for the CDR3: TGTGCCAGCAGTACCACAACACCAGCGGGAGAGCAGTACTTC.

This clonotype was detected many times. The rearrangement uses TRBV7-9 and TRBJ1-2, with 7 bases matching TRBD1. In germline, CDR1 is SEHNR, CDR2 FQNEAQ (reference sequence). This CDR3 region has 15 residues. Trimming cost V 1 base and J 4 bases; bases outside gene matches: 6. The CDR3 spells CASSLEGGAGYGYTF. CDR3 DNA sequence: TGTGCCAGCAGCTTAGAAGGGGGCGCAGGCTATGGCTACACCTTC.